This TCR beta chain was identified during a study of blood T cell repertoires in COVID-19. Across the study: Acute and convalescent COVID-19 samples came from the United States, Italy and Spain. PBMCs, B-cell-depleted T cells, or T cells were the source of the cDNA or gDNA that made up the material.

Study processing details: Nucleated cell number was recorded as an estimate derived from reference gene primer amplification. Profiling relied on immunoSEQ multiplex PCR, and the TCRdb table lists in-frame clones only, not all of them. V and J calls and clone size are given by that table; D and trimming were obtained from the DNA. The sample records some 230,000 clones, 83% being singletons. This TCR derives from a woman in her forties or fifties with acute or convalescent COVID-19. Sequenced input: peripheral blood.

The CDR3 region has the DNA TGTGCCAGCAGCTTAGAGTCCGGTGAGCAGTTCTTC. Its protein is CASSLESGEQFF. This chain uses TRBV13 with TRBJ2-1, with unresolved D. The germline gives CDR1 PRHDT, CDR2 FYEKMQ (reference sequence). The CDR3 is 12 amino acids. The V end lost 1 base, the J end lost 9 bases, and 7 bases lay between the germline ends.